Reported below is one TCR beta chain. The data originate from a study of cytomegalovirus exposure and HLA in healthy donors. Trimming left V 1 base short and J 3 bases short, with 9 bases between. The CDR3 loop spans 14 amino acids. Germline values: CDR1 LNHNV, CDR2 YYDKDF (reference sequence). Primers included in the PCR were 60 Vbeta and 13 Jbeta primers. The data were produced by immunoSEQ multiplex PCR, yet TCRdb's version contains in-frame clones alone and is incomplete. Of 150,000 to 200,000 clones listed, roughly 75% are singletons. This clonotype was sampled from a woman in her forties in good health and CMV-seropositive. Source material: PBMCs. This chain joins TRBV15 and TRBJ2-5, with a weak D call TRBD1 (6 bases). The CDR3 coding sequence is TGTGCCACCAGCAGAGTGGACAGAAAAGAGACCCAGTACTTC. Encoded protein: CATSRVDRKETQYF.